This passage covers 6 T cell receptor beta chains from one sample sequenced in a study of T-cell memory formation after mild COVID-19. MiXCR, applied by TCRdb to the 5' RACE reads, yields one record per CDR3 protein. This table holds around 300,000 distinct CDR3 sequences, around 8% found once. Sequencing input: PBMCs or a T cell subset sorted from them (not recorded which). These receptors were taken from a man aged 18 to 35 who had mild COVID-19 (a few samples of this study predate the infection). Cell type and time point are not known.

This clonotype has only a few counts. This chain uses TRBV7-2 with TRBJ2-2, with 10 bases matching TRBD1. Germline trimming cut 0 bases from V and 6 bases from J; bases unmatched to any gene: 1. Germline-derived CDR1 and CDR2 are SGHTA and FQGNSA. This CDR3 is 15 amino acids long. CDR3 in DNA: TGTGCCAGCAGCTTAGCCGGGACAGGGGCCGGGGAGCTGTTTTTT. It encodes CASSLAGTGAGELFF.

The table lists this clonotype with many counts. DNA for the CDR3: TGCGCCAGCAGCACGGGGGACGGGAACACTGAAGCTTTCTTT. Translating gives CASSTGDGNTEAFF. The V and J genes are TRBV5-1 and TRBJ1-1; D is perhaps TRBD1 (5 bases). V lost 4 bases and J 1 base, leaving 11 bases between the germline ends. Germline CDR1 and CDR2: SGHRS and YFSETQ. This CDR3 spans 14 amino acids.

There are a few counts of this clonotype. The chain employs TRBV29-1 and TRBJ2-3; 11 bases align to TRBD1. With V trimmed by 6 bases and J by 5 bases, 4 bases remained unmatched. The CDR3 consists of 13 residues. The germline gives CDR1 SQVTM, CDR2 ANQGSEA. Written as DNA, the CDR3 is TGCAGCGTCCGGACAGGGGGCAGAGATACGCAGTATTTT. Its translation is CSVRTGGRDTQYF.

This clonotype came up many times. The CDR3 spells CASHDTYQETQYF. The CDR3, as DNA: TGCGCCAGCCACGATACGTACCAAGAGACCCAGTACTTC. J is TRBJ2-5 and V is TRBV5-1, with D unclear. Trimming removed 7 bases at V and 0 bases at J, with 10 bases between. There are 13 residues in the CDR3. Germline V CDR1 and CDR2: SGHRS, YFSETQ.

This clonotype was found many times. CDR3 in amino acids: CSASTPGQGIADTQYF. The CDR3 region has the DNA TGCAGTGCTAGTACGCCGGGACAGGGGATCGCAGATACGCAGTATTTT. This sequence joins TRBV20-1 and TRBJ2-3; 10 bases align to TRBD1. Germline loops: CDR1 DFQATT, CDR2 SNEGSKA (reference sequence). With V trimmed by 3 bases and J by 4 bases, 10 bases remained unmatched. The CDR3 is made up of 16 amino acids.

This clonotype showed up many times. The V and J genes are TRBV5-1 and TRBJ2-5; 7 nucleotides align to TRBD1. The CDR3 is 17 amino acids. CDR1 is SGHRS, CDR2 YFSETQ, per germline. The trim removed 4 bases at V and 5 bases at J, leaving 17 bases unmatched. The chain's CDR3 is CASSILGRTGDRETQYF. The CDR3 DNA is TGCGCCAGCAGCATCCTTGGGCGGACAGGAGACCGGGAGACCCAGTACTTC.